The subject of this entry is one T cell receptor (beta chain). Its antigen is still unknown. This CDR3 is built from 14 residues. Germline values: CDR1 MNHEY, CDR2 SVGAGI. V was cut by 2 bases and J by 1 base, with 5 bases left in between. The data were obtained in a study of CD8+ T cells in alopecia areata. Study summary: Patients remained on tofacitinib for 6 to 18 months and then went 6 months without it.

It was cDNA, reverse transcribed from extracted RNA, that served as the sequencing template. Sequenced by immunoSEQ multiplex PCR; TCRdb stores in-frame clones only, minus some. Of under 300,000 clones in the sample, about two thirds are singletons; the top ten hold 1% to 1.5%. Study-wide findings and caveats: In lesional scalp, particularly from alopecia totalis/universalis, clonality was higher than in normal scalp.

Those with alopecia areata gave lesional scalp punch biopsies and peripheral blood. Cell sorting was applied to PBMCs, and CD4+ and CD8+ T cells were collected. The sample consisted of CD4+ T cells sorted from blood, taken at week 0. V gene TRBV6-5 combines with J gene TRBJ2-2; D is unresolved. This clonotype was obtained from a human donor with alopecia areata. CDR3 nucleotide sequence: TGTGCCAGCAGTTACCCTAGGAACACCGGGGAGCTGTTTTTT. This translates into CASSYPRNTGELFF.